The 24 T cell receptor beta chains below come from one sample, sequenced in a study of blood T cell repertoires in COVID-19. TCRdb keeps only in-frame clones here, not all; method: immunoSEQ multiplex PCR. The repertoire holds under 200,000 clones, with 65% to 85% as singletons. Sequenced: PBMCs or T cells enriched from blood (not recorded which). These receptor sequences come from a woman in her thirties or forties with acute COVID-19.

The chain uses TRBV28 and TRBJ1-1; 8 bases align to TRBD1. From germline, CDR1 is MDHEN and CDR2 SYDVKM. The V and J ends lost 6 bases and 4 bases, in that order; junction bases with no gene match: 7. The CDR3 consists of 14 residues. In nucleotides, the CDR3 is TGTGCCAGCAGCTTGACAGGGGACTCCACTGAAGCTTTCTTT. This sequence encodes CASSLTGDSTEAFF.

This chain joins TRBV3-1 (or the pseudogene TRBV3-2) and TRBJ1-1; 8 nucleotides agree with TRBD1. Germline assignment: CDR1 LGHDT and CDR2 YNNKEL (reference sequence). The trim removed 6 bases at V and 6 bases at J, leaving 9 bases unmatched. The CDR3 spans 14 residues. CDR3 sequence (DNA): TGTGCCAGCAGTACAGGGGGGAATAACGCTGAAGCTTTCTTT. It translates to CASSTGGNNAEAFF.

The chain employs TRBV7-2 and TRBJ2-7; D ambiguous. Germline assignment: CDR1 SGHTA and CDR2 FQGNSA. The CDR3 sequence is 12 residues long. The V end lost 1 base, the J end lost 3 bases, and 4 bases lay between the germline ends. The CDR3 nucleotides read TGTGCCAGCAGCTTAGTCGGCTACGAGCAGTACTTC. Its protein product is CASSLVGYEQYF.

This clone was detected only once. The chain uses TRBV28 and TRBJ1-4; the D is unclear. Germline loops: CDR1 MDHEN, CDR2 SYDVKM. The V and J ends lost 7 bases and 12 bases respectively, with 12 bases between them. The CDR3 runs 11 residues. CDR3 residues: CASTSEGELFF. The CDR3 DNA reads TGTGCCAGCACCTCCGAGGGAGAACTGTTTTTT.

This chain uses TRBV28 with TRBJ1-1; 7 bases agree with TRBD1. The CDR3 covers 13 residues. CDR1 and CDR2 from the germline V gene are MDHEN and SYDVKM. V dropped 10 bases and J dropped 0; count of bases not matched to a gene: 5. CDR3 in DNA: TGTGCCACCCTGGGACAGATGAACACTGAAGCTTTCTTT. This translates into CATLGQMNTEAFF.

CDR3 residues: CASSVLTDTQYF. CDR3 bases: TGTGCCAGCAGCGTCCTCACAGATACGCAGTATTTT. V usage is TRBV9 and J usage is TRBJ2-3; no firm D call. V lost 2 bases and J 2 bases, leaving 3 bases between the germline ends. The V gene's germline CDR1 is SGDLS and CDR2 YYNGEE. There are 12 residues in the CDR3.

The CDR3 loop is CATSDLGRGDTGELFF. DNA of the CDR3: TGTGCCACCAGTGATTTGGGTAGGGGCGACACCGGGGAGCTGTTTTTT. This rearrangement joins TRBV24-1 to TRBJ2-2; a possible D gene is TRBD1 (5 bases). The germline CDR1 and CDR2 sequences are KGHDR and SFDVKD. The CDR3 is made up of 16 amino acids. Trimming took off 0 bases at V and 3 bases at J, with 10 bases between the two ends.

The chain employs TRBV27 and TRBJ2-7; TRBD1 matches 11 bases. Germline loops: CDR1 MNHEY, CDR2 SMNVEV (reference sequence). Germline trimming cut 6 bases from V and 3 bases from J; bases unmatched to any gene: 4. This CDR3 has 14 residues. The CDR3 reads CASSWTGGFYEQYF. CDR3 sequence (DNA): TGTGCCAGCAGCTGGACAGGGGGCTTCTACGAGCAGTACTTC.

CDR3 nucleotides: TGCAGCGTGAGTCAGGGGGGTGCCAGCAATGAGCAGTTCTTC. Residues: CSVSQGGASNEQFF. J is TRBJ2-1 and V is TRBV29-1; maybe TRBD1 (7 bases). V was trimmed by 6 bases and J by 6 bases, leaving 18 bases between them. Germline CDR1 and CDR2: SQVTM and ANQGSEA. The CDR3 length is 14 residues.

The V gene is TRBV19, the J gene TRBJ2-1; 10 bases agree with TRBD2. Trimming took 7 bases from V and 8 from J; bases not matched to a gene: 20. CDR1 and CDR2 (germline): LNHDA, SQIVND (reference sequence). CDR3 length: 18 amino acids. In DNA, the CDR3 is TGTGCCAGTACCAATCGCGGCAATAGGGCTAGCGGGGGAGATGAGCAGTTCTTC. It is translated as CASTNRGNRASGGDEQFF. Using reference TRBV19 and TRBJ2-1 for the parts outside the CDR3, the full variable domain is DGGITQSPKYLFRKEGQNVTLSCEQNLNHDAMYWYRQDPGQGLRLIYYSQIVNDFQKGDIAEGYSVSREKKESFPLTVTSAQKNPTAFYLCASTNRGNRASGGDEQFFGPGTRLTVL.

The genes are TRBV10-1 and TRBJ2-7; 13 bases match TRBD2. V dropped 6 bases and J dropped 3; count of bases not matched to a gene: 2. This CDR3 is built from 14 residues. Germline values: CDR1 WNHNN, CDR2 SYGVQD (reference sequence). CDR3 sequence reads: CASRWTSGSYEQYF. In DNA, the CDR3 is TGCGCCAGCAGATGGACTAGCGGGAGCTACGAGCAGTACTTC.

The rearrangement joins TRBV10-2 to TRBJ2-5; possible D gene TRBD2, 5 bases. Germline values: CDR1 WSHSY, CDR2 SAAADI. The CDR3 contains 16 residues. With 2 bases removed from V and 1 base from J, the gap between germline ends came to 14 bases. The CDR3, as DNA: TGCGCCAGCAGTGAGAAGGGCGGCGGGCTCCAAGAGACCCAGTACTTC. This gives the protein CASSEKGGGLQETQYF.

This chain connects TRBV7-9 to TRBJ2-1; 8 bases map to TRBD2. Germline V CDR1 and CDR2: SEHNR, FQNEAQ (reference sequence). This CDR3 contains 17 residues. The V gene end was trimmed by 3 bases and the J gene end by 9 bases; junction bases not matched to a gene: 16. The CDR3 DNA is TGTGCCAGCAGCTTTTCCTCGGGGACTAGGGTTGTCGGTGAGCAGTTCTTC. This gives the protein CASSFSSGTRVVGEQFF. Complete variable domain (other parts from reference TRBV7-9 and TRBJ2-1): DTGVSQNPRHKITKRGQNVTFRCDPISEHNRLYWYRQTLGQGPEFLTYFQNEAQLEKSRLLSDRFSAERPKGSFSTLEIQRTEQGDSAMYLCASSFSSGTRVVGEQFFGPGTRLTVL.

J is TRBJ1-2 and V is TRBV5-1, with TRBD1 matching 7 bases. CDR3 length equals 15 residues. The junction had 9 bases not matched to a gene; V was cut back by 0 bases and J by 7 bases. Germline V gene sequence: CDR1 SGHRS, CDR2 YFSETQ. The CDR3, as DNA: TGCGCCAGCAGCTTGGAGGCAGGGGGTAAGGGTGGCTACACCTTC. Amino acid sequence: CASSLEAGGKGGYTF.

The chain combines TRBV5-5 with TRBJ1-1; D ambiguous. The V and J ends lost 4 bases and 1 base respectively, with 8 bases between them. This CDR3 comprises 13 residues. Germline CDR1 and CDR2: SGHKS and YYEKEE (reference sequence). The CDR3, as DNA: TGTGCCAGCAGCCGCCAGGCGAACACTGAAGCTTTCTTT. Encoded protein: CASSRQANTEAFF.

The chain is built from TRBV4-1 and TRBJ1-6; possible D gene TRBD1, 5 bases. This CDR3 region has 14 residues. The V end lost 0 bases, the J end lost 8 bases, and 8 bases lay between the germline ends. The germline V gene has CDR1 MGHRA and CDR2 YSYEKL. CDR3 region: CASSQDRGYSPLHF. CDR3 sequence (DNA): TGCGCCAGCAGCCAAGATAGGGGTTATTCACCCCTCCACTTT.

This chain connects TRBV6-5 to TRBJ2-3; 9 bases fit TRBD1. Germline lookup yields CDR1 MNHEY and CDR2 SVGAGI. After removal of 5 bases from V and 5 bases from J, the junction contained 5 bases not matched to a gene. The CDR3 covers 14 residues. CDR3 coding DNA: TGTGCCAGCAGTCCGGGACAGGGCGGAGATACGCAGTATTTT. Amino acid sequence: CASSPGQGGDTQYF.

This clone appeared many times. This chain links TRBV29-1 with TRBJ2-4, with TRBD1 matching over 9 bases. V dropped 3 bases and J dropped 7; count of bases not matched to a gene: 10. Germline values: CDR1 SQVTM, CDR2 ANQGSEA. The CDR3 extends over 15 amino acids. As DNA, the CDR3 is TGCAGCGTTGACTGGGTGGACAGGGGAGTTAACATTCAGTACTTC. Translating it yields CSVDWVDRGVNIQYF.

This clone was counted a single time. This chain connects TRBV20-1 to TRBJ1-2; a weak D match, TRBD1 (5 bases). This CDR3 contains 13 residues. Trimming took 3 bases from V and 0 from J, leaving 8 bases between them. CDR1 and CDR2 from the germline V gene are DFQATT and SNEGSKA (reference sequence). CDR3 nucleotide sequence: TGCAGTGCTAGTTCCAGGGCTAACTATGGCTACACCTTC. Translation gives CSASSRANYGYTF.

The rearrangement uses TRBV30 and TRBJ2-4, with 11 bases fitting TRBD2. The CDR3 runs to 14 residues. Germline CDR1 GTSNPN, CDR2 SVGIG (reference sequence). With V trimmed by 5 bases and J by 0 bases, 0 bases remained unmatched. The CDR3 protein is CAWGLAGAKNIQYF. In DNA, the CDR3 is TGTGCCTGGGGACTAGCGGGAGCCAAAAACATTCAGTACTTC.

The V gene is TRBV4-1, the J gene TRBJ2-7; a weak D match, TRBD1 (6 bases). V was pared by 4 bases and J by 5 bases, with 9 bases between. This CDR3 is 12 amino acids long. CDR1 and CDR2 from the germline V gene are MGHRA and YSYEKL. The CDR3 spells CASSLQGHEQYF. In DNA form, the CDR3 reads TGCGCCAGCAGCCTACAGGGCCACGAGCAGTACTTC.

The CDR3 here is CARSFVTGEGPYEQYV. CDR3 nucleotide sequence: TGTGCCAGAAGCTTCGTCACAGGGGAAGGGCCCTACGAGCAGTACGTC. The chain links TRBV5-3 to TRBJ2-7; TRBD1 aligns across 7 bases. TRBV5-3 is classed as an ORF, of uncertain function. This CDR3 contains 16 residues. The trim removed 2 bases at V and 2 bases at J, leaving 10 bases unmatched.

The chain is built from TRBV2 and TRBJ2-1; the D gene is possibly TRBD2 (5 bases). Trimming removed 6 bases from V and 0 bases from J, with 15 bases in between. Germline lookup yields CDR1 SNHLY and CDR2 FYNNEI. The CDR3 has 16 residues. The CDR3 DNA is TGTGCCAGCAGAGTAGGACTTTCCAGCTCCTACAATGAGCAGTTCTTC. Amino acid sequence: CASRVGLSSSYNEQFF.

This chain joins TRBV9 and TRBJ2-3, with 7 bases fitting TRBD2. CDR3 length: 16 amino acids. Germline V gene sequence: CDR1 SGDLS, CDR2 YYNGEE. V was pared by 0 bases and J by 8 bases, with 12 bases of the junction left unmatched. The CDR3 region is CASSVEVAGGRGTQYF. Here the CDR3 DNA reads TGTGCCAGCAGCGTAGAGGTAGCGGGTGGAAGGGGTACGCAGTATTTT.